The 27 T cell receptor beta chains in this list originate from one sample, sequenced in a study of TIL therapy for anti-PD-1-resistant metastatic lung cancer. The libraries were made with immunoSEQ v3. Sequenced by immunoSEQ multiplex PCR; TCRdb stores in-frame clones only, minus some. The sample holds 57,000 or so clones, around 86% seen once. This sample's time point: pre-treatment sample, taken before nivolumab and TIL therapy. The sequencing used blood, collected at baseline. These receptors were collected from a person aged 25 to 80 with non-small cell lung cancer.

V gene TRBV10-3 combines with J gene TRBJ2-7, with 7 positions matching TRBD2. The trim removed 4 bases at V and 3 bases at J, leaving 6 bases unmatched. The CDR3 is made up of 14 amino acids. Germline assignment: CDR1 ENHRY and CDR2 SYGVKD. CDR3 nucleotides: TGTGCCATCAGTGTTTATGGGGGGGACTACGAGCAGTACTTC. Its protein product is CAISVYGGDYEQYF.

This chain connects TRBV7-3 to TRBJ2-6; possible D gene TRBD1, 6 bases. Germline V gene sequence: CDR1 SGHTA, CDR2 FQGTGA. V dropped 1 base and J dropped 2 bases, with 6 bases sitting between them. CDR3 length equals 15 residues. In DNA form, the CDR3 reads TGTGCCAGCAGCTTAAAGGGGGCTGGGGCCAACGTCCTGACTTTC. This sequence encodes CASSLKGAGANVLTF.

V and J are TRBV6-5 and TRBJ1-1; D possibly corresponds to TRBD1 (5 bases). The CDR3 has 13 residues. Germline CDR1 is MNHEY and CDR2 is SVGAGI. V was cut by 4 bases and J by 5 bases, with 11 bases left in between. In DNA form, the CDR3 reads TGTGCCAGCAGTTGGGTCAAGGGGACTGAAGCTTTCTTT. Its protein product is CASSWVKGTEAFF.

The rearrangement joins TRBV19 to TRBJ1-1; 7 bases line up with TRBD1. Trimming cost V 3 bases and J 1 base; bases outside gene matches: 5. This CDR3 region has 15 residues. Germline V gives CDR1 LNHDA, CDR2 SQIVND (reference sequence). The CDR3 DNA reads TGTGCCAGTAGTATCCTATCAGGGGGGAACACTGAAGCTTTCTTT. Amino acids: CASSILSGGNTEAFF. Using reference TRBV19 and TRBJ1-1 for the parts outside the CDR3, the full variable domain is DGGITQSPKYLFRKEGQNVTLSCEQNLNHDAMYWYRQDPGQGLRLIYYSQIVNDFQKGDIAEGYSVSREKKESFPLTVTSAQKNPTAFYLCASSILSGGNTEAFFGQGTRLTVV.

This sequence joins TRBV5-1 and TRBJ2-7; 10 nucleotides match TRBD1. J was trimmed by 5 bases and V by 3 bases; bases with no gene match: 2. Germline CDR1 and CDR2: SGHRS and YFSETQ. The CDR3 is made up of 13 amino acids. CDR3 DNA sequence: TGCGCCAGCAGCTGGACAGGGGGAGACGAGCAGTACTTC. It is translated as CASSWTGGDEQYF.

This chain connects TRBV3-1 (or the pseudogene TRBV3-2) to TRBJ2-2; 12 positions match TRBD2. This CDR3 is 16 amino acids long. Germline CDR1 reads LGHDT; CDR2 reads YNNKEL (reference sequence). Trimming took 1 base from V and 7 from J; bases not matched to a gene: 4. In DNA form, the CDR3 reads TGTGCCAGCAGCCAAGCTAGCGGGGGGGCCGACGGGGAGCTGTTTTTT. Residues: CASSQASGGADGELFF.

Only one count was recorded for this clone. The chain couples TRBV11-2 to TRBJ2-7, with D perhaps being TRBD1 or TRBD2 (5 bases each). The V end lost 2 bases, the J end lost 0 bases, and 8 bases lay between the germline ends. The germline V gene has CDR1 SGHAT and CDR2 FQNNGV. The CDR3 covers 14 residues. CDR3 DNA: TGTGCCAGCAGCTTACAGGGAGCCTCCTACGAGCAGTACTTC. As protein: CASSLQGASYEQYF.

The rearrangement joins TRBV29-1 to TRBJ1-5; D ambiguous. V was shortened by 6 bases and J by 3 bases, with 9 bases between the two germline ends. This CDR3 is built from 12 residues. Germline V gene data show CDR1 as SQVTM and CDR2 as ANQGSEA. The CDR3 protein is CSVAQPNQPQHF. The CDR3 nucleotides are TGCAGCGTGGCACAGCCCAATCAGCCCCAGCATTTT.

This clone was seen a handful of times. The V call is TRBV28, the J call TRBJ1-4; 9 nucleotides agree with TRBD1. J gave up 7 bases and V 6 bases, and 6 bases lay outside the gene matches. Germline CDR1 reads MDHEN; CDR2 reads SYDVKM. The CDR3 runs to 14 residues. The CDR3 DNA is TGTGCCAGCAGGTCCGGGACAGGGCTTGAAAAACTGTTTTTT. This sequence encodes CASRSGTGLEKLFF.

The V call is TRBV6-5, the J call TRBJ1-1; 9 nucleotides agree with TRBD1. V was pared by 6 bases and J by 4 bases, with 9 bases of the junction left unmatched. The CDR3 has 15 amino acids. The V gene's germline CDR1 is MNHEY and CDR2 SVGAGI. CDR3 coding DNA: TGTGCCAGCAGCGCAAACAGGGGGCTGAGCACTGAAGCTTTCTTT. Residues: CASSANRGLSTEAFF.

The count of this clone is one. DNA for the CDR3: TGTGCCTGCACGAAGCGGGGATTAGCCTACGAGCAGTACTTC. This gives the protein CACTKRGLAYEQYF. The chain combines TRBV28 with TRBJ2-7, with 7 bases aligning to TRBD2. CDR3 length: 14 residues. The V gene end was trimmed by 11 bases and the J gene end by 2 bases; junction bases not matched to a gene: 12. CDR1 is MDHEN and CDR2 is SYDVKM in the germline V gene. Full variable domain (remainder filled in from reference TRBV28 and TRBJ2-7): DVKVTQSSRYLVKRTGEKVFLECVQDMDHENMFWYRQDPGLGLRLIYFSYDVKMKEKGDIPEGYSVSREKKERFSLILESASTNQTSMYLCACTKRGLAYEQYFGPGTRLTVT.

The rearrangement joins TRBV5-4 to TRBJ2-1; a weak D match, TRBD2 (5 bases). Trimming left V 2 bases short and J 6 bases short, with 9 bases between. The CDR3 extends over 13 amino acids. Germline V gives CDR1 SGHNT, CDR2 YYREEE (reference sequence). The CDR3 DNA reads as TGTGCCAGCAGCTTAGGACTGTCCAATGAGCAGTTCTTC. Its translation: CASSLGLSNEQFF. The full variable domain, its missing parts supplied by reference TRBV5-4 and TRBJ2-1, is ETGVTQSPTHLIKTRGQQVTLRCSSQSGHNTVSWYQQALGQGPQFIFQYYREEENGRGNFPPRFSGLQFPNYSSELNVNALELDDSALYLCASSLGLSNEQFFGPGTRLTVL.

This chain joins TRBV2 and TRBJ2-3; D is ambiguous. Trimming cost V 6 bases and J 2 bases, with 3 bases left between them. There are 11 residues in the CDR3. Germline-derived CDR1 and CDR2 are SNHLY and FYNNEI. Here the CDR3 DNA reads TGTGCCAGCAGCTACACAGATACGCAGTATTTT. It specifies CASSYTDTQYF. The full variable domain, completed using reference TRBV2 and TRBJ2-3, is EPEVTQTPSHQVTQMGQEVILRCVPISNHLYFYWYRQILGQKVEFLVSFYNNEISEKSEIFDDQFSVERPDGSNFTLKIRSTKLEDSAMYFCASSYTDTQYFGPGTRLTVL.

For the CDR3, the DNA is TGTGCCAGCAGTTTTGGGACAGGGAATAACTATGGCTACACCTTC. Translating it yields CASSFGTGNNYGYTF. V usage is TRBV28 and J usage is TRBJ1-2; TRBD1 matches at 9 bases. This CDR3 spans 15 amino acids. Germline trimming cut 3 bases from V and 1 base from J; bases unmatched to any gene: 3. The germline V gene has CDR1 MDHEN and CDR2 SYDVKM.

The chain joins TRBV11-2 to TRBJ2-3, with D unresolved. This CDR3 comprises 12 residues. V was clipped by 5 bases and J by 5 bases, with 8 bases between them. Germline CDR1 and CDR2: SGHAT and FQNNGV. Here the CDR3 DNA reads TGTGCCAGCAGCACCCAGTTAGATACGCAGTATTTT. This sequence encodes CASSTQLDTQYF.

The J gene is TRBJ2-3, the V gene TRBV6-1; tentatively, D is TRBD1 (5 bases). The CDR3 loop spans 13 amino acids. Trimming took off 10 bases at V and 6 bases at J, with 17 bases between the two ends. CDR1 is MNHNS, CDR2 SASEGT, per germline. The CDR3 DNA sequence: TGTGCCACCAAGGGGCCGCAACGGGATACGCAGTATTTT. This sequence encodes CATKGPQRDTQYF.

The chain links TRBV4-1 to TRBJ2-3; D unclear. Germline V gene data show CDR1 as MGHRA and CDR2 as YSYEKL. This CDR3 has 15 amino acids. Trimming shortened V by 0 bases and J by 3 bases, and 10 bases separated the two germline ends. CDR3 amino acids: CASSQDPYPTDTQYF. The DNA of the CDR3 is TGCGCCAGCAGCCAAGATCCCTACCCAACAGATACGCAGTATTTT.

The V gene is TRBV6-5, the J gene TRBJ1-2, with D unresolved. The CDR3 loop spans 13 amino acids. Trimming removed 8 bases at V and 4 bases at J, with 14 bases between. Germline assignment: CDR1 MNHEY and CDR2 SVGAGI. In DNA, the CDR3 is TGTGCCAGCGGGAACTTCTTGGGCTATGGCTACACCTTC. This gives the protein CASGNFLGYGYTF.

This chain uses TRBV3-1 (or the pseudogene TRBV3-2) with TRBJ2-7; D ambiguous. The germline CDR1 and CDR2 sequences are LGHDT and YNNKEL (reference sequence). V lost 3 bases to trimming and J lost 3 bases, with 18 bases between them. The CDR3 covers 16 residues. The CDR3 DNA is TGTGCCAGCAGCCAGGAATTCGGAGTGGGCTTCTACGAGCAGTACTTC. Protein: CASSQEFGVGFYEQYF.

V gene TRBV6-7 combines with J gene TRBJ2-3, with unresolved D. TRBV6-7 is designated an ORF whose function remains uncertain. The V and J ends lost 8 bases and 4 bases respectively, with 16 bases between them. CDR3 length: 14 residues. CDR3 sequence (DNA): TGTGCCAGCCCGACCTCCCGGACCGCAGATACGCAGTATTTT. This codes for CASPTSRTADTQYF.

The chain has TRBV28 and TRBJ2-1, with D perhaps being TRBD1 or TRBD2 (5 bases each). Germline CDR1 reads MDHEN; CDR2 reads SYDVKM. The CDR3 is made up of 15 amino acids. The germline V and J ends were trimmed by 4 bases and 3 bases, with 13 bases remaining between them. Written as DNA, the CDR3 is TGTGCCAGCAGTTCGGCGGCAGGGAGCTACAATGAGCAGTTCTTC. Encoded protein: CASSSAAGSYNEQFF.

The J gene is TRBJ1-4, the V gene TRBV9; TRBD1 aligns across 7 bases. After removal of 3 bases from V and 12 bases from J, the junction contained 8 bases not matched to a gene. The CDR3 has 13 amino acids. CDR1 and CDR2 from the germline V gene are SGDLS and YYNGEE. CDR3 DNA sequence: TGTGCCAGCAGCGGGCCGCGGACAGGAGAACTGTTTTTT. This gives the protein CASSGPRTGELFF.

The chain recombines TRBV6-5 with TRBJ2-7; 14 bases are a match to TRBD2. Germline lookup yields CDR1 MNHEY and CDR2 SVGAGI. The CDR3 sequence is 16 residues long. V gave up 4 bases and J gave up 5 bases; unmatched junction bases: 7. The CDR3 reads CASSFGLAGGLDEQYF. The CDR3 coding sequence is TGTGCCAGCAGTTTCGGACTAGCGGGGGGACTAGACGAGCAGTACTTC.

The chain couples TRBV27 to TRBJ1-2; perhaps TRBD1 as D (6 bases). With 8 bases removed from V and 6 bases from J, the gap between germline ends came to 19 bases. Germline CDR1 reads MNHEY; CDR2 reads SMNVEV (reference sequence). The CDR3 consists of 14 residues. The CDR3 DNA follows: TGTGCCAGCGGAACTATAACAGGGAGTCATGGCTACACCTTC. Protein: CASGTITGSHGYTF.

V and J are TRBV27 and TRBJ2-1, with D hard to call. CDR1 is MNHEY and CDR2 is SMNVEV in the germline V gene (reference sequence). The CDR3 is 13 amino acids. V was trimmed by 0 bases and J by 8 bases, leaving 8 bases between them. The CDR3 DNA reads TGTGCCAGCAGTTTATCCGACACCCATGAGCAGTTCTTC. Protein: CASSLSDTHEQFF.

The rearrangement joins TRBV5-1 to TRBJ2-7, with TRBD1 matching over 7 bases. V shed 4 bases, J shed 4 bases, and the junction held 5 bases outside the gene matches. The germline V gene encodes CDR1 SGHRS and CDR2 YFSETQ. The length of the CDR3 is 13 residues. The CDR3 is CASSDETGYEQYF. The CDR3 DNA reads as TGCGCCAGCAGCGACGAGACAGGGTACGAGCAGTACTTC.

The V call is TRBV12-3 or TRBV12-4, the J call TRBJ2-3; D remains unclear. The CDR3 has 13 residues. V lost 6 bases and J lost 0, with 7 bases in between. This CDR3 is CASRGSSTDTQYF. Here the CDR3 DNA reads TGTGCCAGCAGGGGGTCTAGCACAGATACGCAGTATTTT.